This T cell receptor beta chain emerged from a study of CD8 T cells in ankylosing spondylitis. The study's findings and limits: A TCR beta motif of 7 to 9 highly homologous variants seemed to mark ankylosing spondylitis blood. Some of the motif variants had earlier been found in reactive arthritis patients' fluid and blood.

In its sample, this clonotype was seen a few times. The antigen remains unidentified. The TCR beta libraries were generated through quantitative 5'-RACE incorporating molecular barcodes. MiXCR, run by TCRdb on the 5' RACE reads, gives a single entry per CDR3 protein. Here the sample spans roughly 60,000 distinct CDR3 sequences, about 6.2% being singletons. This clonotype originated in a male donor with ankylosing spondylitis. Sequencing used synovial fluid, either unsorted or a sorted T cell fraction (not recorded which).

The DNA for the CDR3 is TGTGCCAGCAGTTACCCCTTAGCGGGACGGGGTGGTTGGGAGCAGTTCTTC. Translated, it gives CASSYPLAGRGGWEQFF. The chain combines TRBV6-5 with TRBJ2-1; 8 bases fit TRBD2. The germline gives CDR1 MNHEY, CDR2 SVGAGI. The CDR3 is 17 amino acids. Trimming removed 2 bases from V and 10 bases from J; junction bases left unmatched: 16.